This TCR beta chain was identified during a study of blood T cell repertoires in COVID-19. Looking at the study overall: COVID-19 samples from acute and convalescent phases originated in the United States, Italy and Spain. The analysed material was cDNA or gDNA that came from T cells, B-cell-depleted T cells, or PBMCs.

As handled by the study authors: Reference gene primer amplification in the assay estimated nucleated cell counts. Profiled with immunoSEQ multiplex PCR; TCRdb holds only in-frame clones, not every one. That table furnishes V, J and clone size, whereas the DNA furnished D and trimming. The repertoire holds over 200,000 clones, with 80% to 90% as singletons. Sequencing used peripheral blood. This TCR was sampled from a man in his forties who had recovered from COVID-19.

The CDR3 nucleotides read TGCAGCGTCGTCGATAACAGGGGTAGTTTCTTT. Protein: CSVVDNRGSFF. J is TRBJ1-1 and V is TRBV29-1; TRBD1 aligns across 7 bases. CDR3 length: 11 amino acids. Germline V gives CDR1 SQVTM, CDR2 ANQGSEA. The junction had 11 bases not matched to a gene; V was cut back by 6 bases and J by 13 bases. The variable domain in full, completed from reference TRBV29-1 and TRBJ1-1, reads SAVISQKPSRDICQRGTSLTIQCQVDSQVTMMFWYRQQPGQSLTLIATANQGSEATYESGFVIDKFPISRPNLTFSTLTVSNMSPEDSSIYLCSVVDNRGSFFGQGTRLTVV.